The entry that follows covers one T cell receptor (beta chain) sequence. No antigen is known for it. Per-nucleotide qualities are absent, and no much larger clonotype sits a single base away. The sample originates from a study of graft-versus-host responses after intestinal transplantation (dated by TCRdb to 2020 to 2022). In terms of the full investigation: The transplants that recipients received were multivisceral, liver-intestinal, or isolated intestinal. Graft-versus-host and host-versus-graft alloreactive T cell clones were tracked in the graft, circulation and bone marrow after intestinal transplantation using bulk TCR-beta CDR3 sequencing. To identify alloreactive clones, pre-transplant mixed lymphocyte reaction products were sequenced and then compared with unstimulated pre-transplant donor and recipient T cells. Of the 20 to 25 intestinal transplant recipients enrolled in the cohort, one of whom was a retransplant, a few patients without pretransplant specimens were excluded. Every recipient was given anti-thymocyte globulin induction, followed by roughly 3 years of maintenance tacrolimus and steroids. Rather than going through the commercial service, samples from a few later patients were sequenced in-house on an Illumina MiSeq and processed with MiXCR. Donor T cell macrochimerism was defined as a peak of at least 4% donor T cells among recipient peripheral blood mononuclear cells. Beyond this particular receptor, the publication reports: Peak levels of circulating GvH clones were associated with declines in HvG clones early after transplant. The conclusions were limited by the relatively low number and heterogeneity of the intestinal transplant patients. GvH clones were detected in recipient bone marrow, and some appeared earlier in ileal mucosa or blood, consistent with an intestinal mucosal origin. Patients with donor T cell macrochimerism had high GvH to HvG T cell clonal ratios in their allografts.

Receptor amplification or capture employed the immunoSEQ multiplex PCR assay. For most patients, genomic DNA was subjected to high-throughput TCR-beta CDR3 sequencing by Adaptive Biotechnologies. The study's own analysis went as follows. TCR sequencing data were retrieved from Adaptive's ImmunoSEQ software for 18 patients, whereas a few other patients were processed with MiXCR and VDJtools. Because the origin of CDR3 nucleotide sequences shared between donor and recipient could not be assigned, those sequences were removed. To count as alloreactive, a clone needed at least 2-fold expansion over unstimulated cells and a minimum CFSE-low frequency of 0.002% (template counts) or 0.001% (read counts). Clones were considered mappable if detected in sequenced pre-transplant spleen, lymph node, or MLR CFSE-low populations of the donor or recipient. The cumulative frequency of alloreactive clones was calculated as a percentage of all sequences, weighted by copy number. TCRdb holds this immuneACCESS table with in-frame rearrangements only. Some clones are missing; in checked studies, unresolved V genes explain under half, and the rest has no known cause. The D gene and trimming were derived from the DNA, and the V and J assignments and clone size from that table. Across this sample there are some 41,000 clones, with roughly 89% seen only once. Clones ranked in the top ten supply approximately 2.3% of the sample.

CDR1 SNHLY and CDR2 FYNNEI are derived from the germline V gene. The CDR3 starts with the cysteine, ends with the phenylalanine, and has 13 residues. The only DNA kept is the CDR3, 39 bases in frame from the first base. V is cut by 7 bases and J by 7 bases, and the space between the germline ends is 14 bases. Blood samples were collected up to 4 times in the first month after transplant and then at least monthly when available. This specimen consisted of PBMCs, obtained almost 320 days after intestinal transplant. The rearrangement combines TRBV2 with TRBJ1-5; TRBD1 is perhaps the D gene, given 6 matching bases. The sequence was obtained from a human patient who received an intestinal transplant, so some T cells may come from the graft donor. CDR3 protein: CASNQEGGQPQHF. The sequenced DNA: TGTGCCAGCAACCAGGAGGGGGGCCAGCCCCAGCATTTT.